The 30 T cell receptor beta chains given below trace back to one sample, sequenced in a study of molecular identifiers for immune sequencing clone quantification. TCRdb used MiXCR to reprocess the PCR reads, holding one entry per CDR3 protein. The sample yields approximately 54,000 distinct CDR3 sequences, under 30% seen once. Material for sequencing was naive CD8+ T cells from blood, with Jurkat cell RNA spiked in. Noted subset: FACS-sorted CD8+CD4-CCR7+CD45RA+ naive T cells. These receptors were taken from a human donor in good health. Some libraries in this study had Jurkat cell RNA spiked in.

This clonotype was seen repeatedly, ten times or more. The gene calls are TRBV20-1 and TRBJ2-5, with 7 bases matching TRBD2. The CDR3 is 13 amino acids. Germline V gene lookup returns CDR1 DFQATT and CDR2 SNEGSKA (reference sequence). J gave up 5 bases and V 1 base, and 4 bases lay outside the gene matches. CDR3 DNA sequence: TGCAGTGCTAGAGGACTAGCTGAGGAGACCCAGTACTTC. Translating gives CSARGLAEETQYF.

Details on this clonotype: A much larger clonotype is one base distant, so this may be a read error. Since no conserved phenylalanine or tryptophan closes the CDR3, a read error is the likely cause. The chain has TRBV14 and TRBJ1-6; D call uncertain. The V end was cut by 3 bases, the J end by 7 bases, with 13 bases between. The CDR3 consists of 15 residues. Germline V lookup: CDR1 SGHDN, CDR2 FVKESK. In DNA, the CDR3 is TGTGCCAGCAGCCACCGAGAGTGGGCGAATTCACCCCTCCACTCT. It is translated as CASSHREWANSPLHS.

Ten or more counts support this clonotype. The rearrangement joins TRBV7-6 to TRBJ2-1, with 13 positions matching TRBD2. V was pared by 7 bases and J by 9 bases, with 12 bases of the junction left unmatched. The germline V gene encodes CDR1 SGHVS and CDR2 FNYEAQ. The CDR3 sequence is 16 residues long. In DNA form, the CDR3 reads TGTGCCAGCACACCTGGAACTAGCGGGGGGGCCGGTGAGCAGTTCTTC. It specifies CASTPGTSGGAGEQFF.

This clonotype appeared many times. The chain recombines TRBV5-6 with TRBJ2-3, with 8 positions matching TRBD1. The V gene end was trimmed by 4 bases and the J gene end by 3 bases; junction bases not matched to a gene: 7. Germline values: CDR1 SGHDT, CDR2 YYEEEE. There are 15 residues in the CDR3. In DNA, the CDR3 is TGTGCCAGCAGCGTAGACAGGGGAAGGACAGATACGCAGTATTTT. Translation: CASSVDRGRTDTQYF.

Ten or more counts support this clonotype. The CDR3 spells CSAISPGTSESTDTQYF. In nucleotides, the CDR3 is TGCAGTGCTATTTCCCCCGGGACTAGCGAAAGCACAGATACGCAGTATTTT. The chain combines TRBV20-1 with TRBJ2-3, with 10 bases identical to TRBD2. The CDR3 is made up of 17 amino acids. The V gene's germline CDR1 is DFQATT and CDR2 SNEGSKA (reference sequence). Trimming removed 4 bases from V and 0 bases from J; junction bases left unmatched: 10.

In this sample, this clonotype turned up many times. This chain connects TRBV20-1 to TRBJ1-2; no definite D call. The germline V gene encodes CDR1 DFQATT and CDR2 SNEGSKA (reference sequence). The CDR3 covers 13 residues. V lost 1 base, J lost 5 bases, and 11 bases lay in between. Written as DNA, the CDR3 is TGCAGTGCTAGAGTGGCAAGACTTTATGGCTACACCTTC. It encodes CSARVARLYGYTF.

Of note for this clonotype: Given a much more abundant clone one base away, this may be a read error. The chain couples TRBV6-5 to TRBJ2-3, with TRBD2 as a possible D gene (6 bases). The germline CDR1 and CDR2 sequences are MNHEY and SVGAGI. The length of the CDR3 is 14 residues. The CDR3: CTSSYLTSSDTQYF. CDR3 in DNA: TGTACCAGCAGTTACTTGACTAGTTCAGATACGCAGTATTTT.

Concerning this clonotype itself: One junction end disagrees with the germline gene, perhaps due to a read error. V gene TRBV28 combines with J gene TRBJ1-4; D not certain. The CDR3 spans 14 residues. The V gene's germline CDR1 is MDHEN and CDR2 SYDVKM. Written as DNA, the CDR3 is TGTGCCAGCAGTTCCTATTTCGGGAATGAAAAACTGCTTTTT. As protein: CASSSYFGNEKLLF. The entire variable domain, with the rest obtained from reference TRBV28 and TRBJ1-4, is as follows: DVKVTQSSRYLVKRTGEKVFLECVQDMDHENMFWYRQDPGLGLRLIYFSYDVKMKEKGDIPEGYSVSREKKERFSLILESASTNQTSMYLCASSSYFGNEKLLFGSGTQLSVL.

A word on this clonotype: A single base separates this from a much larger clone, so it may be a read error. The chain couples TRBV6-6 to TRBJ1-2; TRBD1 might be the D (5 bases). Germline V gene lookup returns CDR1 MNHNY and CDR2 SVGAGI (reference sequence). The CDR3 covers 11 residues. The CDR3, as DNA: TGTGCCATAGGGGTGGCCTATGGCTACCCCTTC. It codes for CAIGVAYGYPF.

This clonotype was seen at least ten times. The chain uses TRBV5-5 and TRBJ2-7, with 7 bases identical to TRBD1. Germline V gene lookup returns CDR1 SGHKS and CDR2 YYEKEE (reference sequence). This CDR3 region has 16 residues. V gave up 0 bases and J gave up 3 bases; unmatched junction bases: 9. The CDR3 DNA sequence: TGTGCCAGCAGCTTGGTTGGGACAGCATCCAGCTACGAGCAGTACTTC. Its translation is CASSLVGTASSYEQYF.

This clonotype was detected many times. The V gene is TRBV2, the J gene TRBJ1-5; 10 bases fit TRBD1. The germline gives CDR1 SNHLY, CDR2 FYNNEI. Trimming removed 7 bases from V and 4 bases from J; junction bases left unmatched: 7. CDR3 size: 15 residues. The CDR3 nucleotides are TGTGCCAGCAACCCGACAGGGGGCGTTAATCAGCCCCAGCATTTT. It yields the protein CASNPTGGVNQPQHF.

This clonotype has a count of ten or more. CDR3 nucleotides: TGTGCCAGCACCCACGGTGGTGAGCAGTTCTTC. This encodes CASTHGGEQFF. This chain connects TRBV7-2 to TRBJ2-1; D unresolved. The CDR3 covers 11 residues. Looked up from germline, CDR1 is SGHTA and CDR2 is FQGNSA. Trimming took 7 bases from V and 9 from J, leaving 10 bases between them.

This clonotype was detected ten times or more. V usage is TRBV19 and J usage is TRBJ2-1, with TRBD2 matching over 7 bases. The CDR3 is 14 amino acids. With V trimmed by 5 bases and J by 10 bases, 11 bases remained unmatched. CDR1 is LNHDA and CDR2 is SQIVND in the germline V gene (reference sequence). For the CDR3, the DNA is TGTGCCAGTAGTCCATGGGCTAGCGGACCCGAGCAGTTCTTC. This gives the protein CASSPWASGPEQFF.

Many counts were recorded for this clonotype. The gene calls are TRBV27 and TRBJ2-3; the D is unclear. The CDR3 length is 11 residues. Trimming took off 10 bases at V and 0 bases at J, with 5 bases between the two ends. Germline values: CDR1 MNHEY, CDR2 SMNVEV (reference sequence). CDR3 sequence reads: CATTSTDTQYF. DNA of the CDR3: TGTGCCACCACTAGCACAGATACGCAGTATTTT.

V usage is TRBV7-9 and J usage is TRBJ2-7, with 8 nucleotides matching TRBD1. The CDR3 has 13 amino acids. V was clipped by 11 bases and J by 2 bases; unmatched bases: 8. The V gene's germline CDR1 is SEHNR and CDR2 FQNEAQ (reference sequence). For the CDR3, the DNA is TGTGCCGGCGAGGGGACAGGCACCTACGAGCAGTACTTC. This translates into CAGEGTGTYEQYF.

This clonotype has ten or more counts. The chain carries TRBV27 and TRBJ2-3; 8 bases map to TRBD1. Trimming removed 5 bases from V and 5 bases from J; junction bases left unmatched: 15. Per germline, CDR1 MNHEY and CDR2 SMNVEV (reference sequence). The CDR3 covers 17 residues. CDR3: CASSPATPQGALDTQYF. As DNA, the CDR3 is TGTGCCAGCAGTCCAGCCACCCCTCAGGGGGCTTTAGATACGCAGTATTTT.

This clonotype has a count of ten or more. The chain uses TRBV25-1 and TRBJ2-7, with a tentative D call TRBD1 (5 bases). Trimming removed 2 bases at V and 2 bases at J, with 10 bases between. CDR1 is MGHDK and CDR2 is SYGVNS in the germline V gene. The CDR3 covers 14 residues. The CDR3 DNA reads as TGTGCCAGCAGTGAACGTACAGGAACCTACGAGCAGTACTTC. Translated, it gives CASSERTGTYEQYF.

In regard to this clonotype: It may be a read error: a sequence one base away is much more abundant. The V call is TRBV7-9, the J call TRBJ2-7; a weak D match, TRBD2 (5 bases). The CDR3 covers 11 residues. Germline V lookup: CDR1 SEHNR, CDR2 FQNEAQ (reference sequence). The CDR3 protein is CASRKAGEPYF. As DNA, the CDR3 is TGTGCCAGCAGGAAGGCGGGCGAGCCGTACTTC.

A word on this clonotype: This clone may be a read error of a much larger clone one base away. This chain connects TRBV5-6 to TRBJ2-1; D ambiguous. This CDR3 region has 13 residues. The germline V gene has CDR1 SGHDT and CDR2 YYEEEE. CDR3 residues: CASSSSLYNERFF. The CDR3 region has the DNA TGTGCCAGCAGCTCATCCCTATACAATGAGCGGTTCTTC.

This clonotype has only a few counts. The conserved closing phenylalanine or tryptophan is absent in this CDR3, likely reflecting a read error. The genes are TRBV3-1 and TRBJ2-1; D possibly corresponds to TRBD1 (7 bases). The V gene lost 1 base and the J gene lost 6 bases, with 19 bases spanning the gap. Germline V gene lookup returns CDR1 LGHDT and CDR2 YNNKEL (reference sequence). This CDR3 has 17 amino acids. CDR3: CASSQVPGGPRGNEQFL. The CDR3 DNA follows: TGTGCCAGCAGCCAAGTCCCAGGGGGGCCCAGAGGCAATGAGCAGTTCCTC.

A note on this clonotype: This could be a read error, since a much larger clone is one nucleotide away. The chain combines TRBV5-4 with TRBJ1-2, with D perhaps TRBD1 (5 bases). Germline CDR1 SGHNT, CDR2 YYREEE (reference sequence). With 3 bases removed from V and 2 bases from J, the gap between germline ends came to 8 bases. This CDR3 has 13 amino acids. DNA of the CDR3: TGTGCCAGCAGCTCGGGGGAAAACTATGGCTACACCTTC. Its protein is CASSSGENYGYTF.

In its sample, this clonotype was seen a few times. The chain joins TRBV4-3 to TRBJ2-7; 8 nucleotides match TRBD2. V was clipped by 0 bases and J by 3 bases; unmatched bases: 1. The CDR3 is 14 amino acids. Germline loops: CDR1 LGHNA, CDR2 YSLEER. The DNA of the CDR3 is TGCGCCAGCAGCCAAGATGCGGGGGGCTACGAGCAGTACTTC. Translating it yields CASSQDAGGYEQYF.

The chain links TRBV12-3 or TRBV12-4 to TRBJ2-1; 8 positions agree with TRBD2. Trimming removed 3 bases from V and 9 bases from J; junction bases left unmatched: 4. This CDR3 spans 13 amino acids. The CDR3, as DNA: TGTGCCAGCAGTTTCAAACTAGCGGTTGAGCAGTTCTTC. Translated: CASSFKLAVEQFF.

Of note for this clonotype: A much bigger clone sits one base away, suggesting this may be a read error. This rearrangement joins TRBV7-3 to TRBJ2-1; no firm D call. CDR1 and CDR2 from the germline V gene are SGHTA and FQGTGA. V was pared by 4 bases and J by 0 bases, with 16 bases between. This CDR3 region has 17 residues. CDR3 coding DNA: TGTGCCAGCAGCTCACTACTGACCAGCAGCTCCTACAATGAGCAGTTCTTC. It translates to CASSSLLTSSSYNEQFF.

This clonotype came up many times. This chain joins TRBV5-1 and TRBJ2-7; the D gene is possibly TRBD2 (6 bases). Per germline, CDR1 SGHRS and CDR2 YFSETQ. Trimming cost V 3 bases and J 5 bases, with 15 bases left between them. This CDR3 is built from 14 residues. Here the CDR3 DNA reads TGCGCCAGCAGCTGGGGGGACCGGTCGAACGAGCAGTACTTC. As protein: CASSWGDRSNEQYF.

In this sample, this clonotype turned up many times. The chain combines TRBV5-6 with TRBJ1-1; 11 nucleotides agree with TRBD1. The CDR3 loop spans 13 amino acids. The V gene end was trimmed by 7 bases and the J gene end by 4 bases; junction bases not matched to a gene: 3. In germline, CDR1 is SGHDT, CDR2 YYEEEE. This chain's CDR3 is CASGGQGATEAFF. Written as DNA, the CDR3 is TGTGCCAGCGGCGGACAGGGGGCCACTGAAGCTTTCTTT.

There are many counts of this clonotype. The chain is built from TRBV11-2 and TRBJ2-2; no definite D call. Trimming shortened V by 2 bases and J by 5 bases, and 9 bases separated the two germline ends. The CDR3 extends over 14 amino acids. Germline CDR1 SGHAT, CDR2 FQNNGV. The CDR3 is CASSLLVRTGELFF. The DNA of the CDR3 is TGTGCCAGCAGCTTACTCGTTAGGACCGGGGAGCTGTTTTTT.

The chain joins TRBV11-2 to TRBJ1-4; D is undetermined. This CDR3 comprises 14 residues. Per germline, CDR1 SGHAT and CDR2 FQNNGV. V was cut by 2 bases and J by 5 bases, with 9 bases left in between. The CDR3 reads CASSLLSGNEKLFF. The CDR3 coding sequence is TGTGCCAGCAGCTTATTGTCCGGGAATGAAAAACTGTTTTTT.

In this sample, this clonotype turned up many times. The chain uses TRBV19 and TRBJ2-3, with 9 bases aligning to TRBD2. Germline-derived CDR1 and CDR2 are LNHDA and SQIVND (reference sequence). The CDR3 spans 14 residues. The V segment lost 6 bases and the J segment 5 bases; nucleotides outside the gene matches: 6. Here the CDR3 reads CASRRLADRDTQYF. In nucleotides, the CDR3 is TGTGCCAGTAGGCGACTAGCGGATAGAGATACGCAGTATTTT.

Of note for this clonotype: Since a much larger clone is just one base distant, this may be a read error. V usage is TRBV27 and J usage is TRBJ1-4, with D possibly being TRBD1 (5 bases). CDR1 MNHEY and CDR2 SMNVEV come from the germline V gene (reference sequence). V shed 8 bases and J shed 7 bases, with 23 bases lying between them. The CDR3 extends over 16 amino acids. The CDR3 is CASRARLGRLSEKLFF. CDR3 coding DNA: TGTGCCAGCCGTGCACGCCTGGGACGGCTTTCTGAAAAACTGTTTTTT.